The source of this T cell receptor beta chain is a study of blood T cell repertoires in COVID-19. Overall study context: Samples taken during acute and convalescent COVID-19 were collected in the United States, Italy and Spain. Sources were T cells, B-cell-depleted T cells, or PBMCs; the material itself was cDNA or gDNA.

V lost 5 bases and J lost 3; bases outside the gene matches: 4. This CDR3 spans 14 amino acids. Germline V gene lookup returns CDR1 KGHSH and CDR2 LQKENI. Original handling: Amplification of reference gene primers provided the estimated nucleated cell counts. TCRdb keeps only in-frame clones here, not all; method: immunoSEQ multiplex PCR. V and J calls and clone size follow that table, whereas D and trimming were derived from the DNA. Counted here are more than 35,000 clones, roughly 75% occurring once; the ten biggest clones make up around 17%. The material sequenced was peripheral blood. The chain links TRBV18 to TRBJ1-5; 7 nucleotides agree with TRBD1. The receptor was isolated from a man between 65 and 85 years old with acute or convalescent COVID-19. The CDR3: CASSVTGINQPQHF. The DNA of the CDR3 is TGTGCCAGCTCAGTGACAGGGATCAATCAGCCCCAGCATTTT.